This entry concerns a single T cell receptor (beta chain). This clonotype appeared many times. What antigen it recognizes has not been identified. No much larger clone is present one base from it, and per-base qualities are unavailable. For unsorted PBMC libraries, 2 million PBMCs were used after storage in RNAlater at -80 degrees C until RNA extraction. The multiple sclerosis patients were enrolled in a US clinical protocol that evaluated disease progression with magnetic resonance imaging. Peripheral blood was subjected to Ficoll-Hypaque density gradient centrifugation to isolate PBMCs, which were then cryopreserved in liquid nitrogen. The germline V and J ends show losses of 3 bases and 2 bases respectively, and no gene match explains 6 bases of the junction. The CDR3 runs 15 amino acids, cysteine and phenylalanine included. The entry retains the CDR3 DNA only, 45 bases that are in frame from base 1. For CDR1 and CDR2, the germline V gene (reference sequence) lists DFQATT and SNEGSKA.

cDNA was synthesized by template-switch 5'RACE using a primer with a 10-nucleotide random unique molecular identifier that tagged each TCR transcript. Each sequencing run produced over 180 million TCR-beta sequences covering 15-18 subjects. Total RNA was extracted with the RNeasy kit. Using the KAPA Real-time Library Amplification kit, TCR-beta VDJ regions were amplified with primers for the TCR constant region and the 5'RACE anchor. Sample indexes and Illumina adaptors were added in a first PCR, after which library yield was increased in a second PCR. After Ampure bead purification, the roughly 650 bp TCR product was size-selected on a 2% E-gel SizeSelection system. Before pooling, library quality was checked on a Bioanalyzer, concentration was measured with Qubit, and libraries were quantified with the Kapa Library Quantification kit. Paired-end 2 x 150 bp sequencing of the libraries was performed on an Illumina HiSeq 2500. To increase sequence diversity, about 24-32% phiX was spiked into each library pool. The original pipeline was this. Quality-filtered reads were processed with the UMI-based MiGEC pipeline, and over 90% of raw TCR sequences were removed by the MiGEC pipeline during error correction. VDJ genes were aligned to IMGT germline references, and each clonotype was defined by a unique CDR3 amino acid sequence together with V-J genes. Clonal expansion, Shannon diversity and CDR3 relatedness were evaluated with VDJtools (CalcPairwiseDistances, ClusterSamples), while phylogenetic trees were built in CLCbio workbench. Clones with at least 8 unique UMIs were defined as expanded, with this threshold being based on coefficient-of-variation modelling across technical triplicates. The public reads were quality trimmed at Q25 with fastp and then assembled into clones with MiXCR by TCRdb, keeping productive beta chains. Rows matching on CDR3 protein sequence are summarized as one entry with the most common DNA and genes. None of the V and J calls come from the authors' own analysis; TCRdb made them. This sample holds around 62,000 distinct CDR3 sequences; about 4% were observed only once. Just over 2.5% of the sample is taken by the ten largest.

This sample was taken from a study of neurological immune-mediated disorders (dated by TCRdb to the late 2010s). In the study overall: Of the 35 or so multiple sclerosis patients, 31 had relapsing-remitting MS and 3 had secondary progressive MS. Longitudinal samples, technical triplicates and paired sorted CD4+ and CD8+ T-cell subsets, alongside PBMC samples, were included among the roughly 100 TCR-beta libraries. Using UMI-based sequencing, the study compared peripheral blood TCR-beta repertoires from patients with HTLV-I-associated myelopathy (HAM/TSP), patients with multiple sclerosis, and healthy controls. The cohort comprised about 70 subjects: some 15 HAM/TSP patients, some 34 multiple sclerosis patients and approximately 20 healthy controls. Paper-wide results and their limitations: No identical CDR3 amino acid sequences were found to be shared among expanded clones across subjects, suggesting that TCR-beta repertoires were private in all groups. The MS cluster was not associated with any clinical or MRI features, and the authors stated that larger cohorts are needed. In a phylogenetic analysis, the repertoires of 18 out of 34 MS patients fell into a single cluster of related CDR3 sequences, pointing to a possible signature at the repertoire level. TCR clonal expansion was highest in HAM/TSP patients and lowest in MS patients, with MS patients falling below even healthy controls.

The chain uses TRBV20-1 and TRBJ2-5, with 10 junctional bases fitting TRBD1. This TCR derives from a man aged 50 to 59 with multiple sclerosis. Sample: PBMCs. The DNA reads TGCAGTGCTAGGACAGGGGGCTTTTTTCAAGAGACCCAGTACTTC. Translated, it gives CSARTGGFFQETQYF.